This entry describes one T cell receptor (beta chain). The table came from immunoSEQ multiplex PCR; TCRdb's copy has only in-frame clones and leaves some out. The data hold 150,000 to 200,000 clones, with roughly 80% observed a single time. Recruits, aged about 18 to 100 years, lived in 20 to 30 US areas. Participant reports of clinical history set cohort assignment. All recovered Cohort 3 donors got two negative PCRs, got clearance, or saw symptom resolution. This sample stems from a study of blood T cell repertoires in COVID-19. Trimming stripped 4 bases from V and 2 bases from J, with 13 bases between. This CDR3 contains 14 residues. CDR1 is SGHDT and CDR2 is YYEEEE in the germline V gene.

This clonotype originated in a man aged 45 to 65 who had recovered from COVID-19. Material: PBMCs or T cells enriched from blood (not recorded which). The chain is built from TRBV5-6 and TRBJ2-7; a weak D match, TRBD1 (6 bases). The CDR3 DNA reads as TGTGCCAGCAGCCTCTTACAGGGTACCTACGAGCAGTACTTC. Protein sequence: CASSLLQGTYEQYF. The full variable domain, rest sourced from reference TRBV5-6 and TRBJ2-7, is DAGVTQSPTHLIKTRGQQVTLRCSPKSGHDTVSWYQQALGQGPQFIFQYYEEEERQRGNFPDRFSGHQFPNYSSELNVNALLLGDSALYLCASSLLQGTYEQYFGPGTRLTVT.